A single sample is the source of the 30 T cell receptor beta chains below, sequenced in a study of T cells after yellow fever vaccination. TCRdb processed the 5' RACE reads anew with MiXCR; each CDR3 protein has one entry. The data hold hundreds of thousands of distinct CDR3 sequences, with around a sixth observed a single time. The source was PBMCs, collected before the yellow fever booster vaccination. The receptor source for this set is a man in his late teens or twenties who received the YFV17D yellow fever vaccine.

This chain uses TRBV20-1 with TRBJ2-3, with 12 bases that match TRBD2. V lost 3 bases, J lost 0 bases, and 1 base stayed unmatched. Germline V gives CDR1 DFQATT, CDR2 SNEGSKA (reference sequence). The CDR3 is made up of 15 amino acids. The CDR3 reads CSASLAGGSTDTQYF. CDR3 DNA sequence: TGCAGTGCTAGTCTAGCGGGGGGGAGCACAGATACGCAGTATTTT.

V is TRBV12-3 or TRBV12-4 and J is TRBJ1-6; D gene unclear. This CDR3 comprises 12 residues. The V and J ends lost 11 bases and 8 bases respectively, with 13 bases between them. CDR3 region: CASGGPYSPLHF. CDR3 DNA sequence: TGTGCCTCCGGAGGCCCCTATTCACCCCTCCACTTT.

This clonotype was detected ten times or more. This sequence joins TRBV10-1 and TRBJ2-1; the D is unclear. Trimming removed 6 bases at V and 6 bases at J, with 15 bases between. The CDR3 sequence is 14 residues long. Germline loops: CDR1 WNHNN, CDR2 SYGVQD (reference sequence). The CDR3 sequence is CASSPSEYSNEQFF. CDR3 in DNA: TGCGCCAGCAGCCCGAGCGAGTACAGCAATGAGCAGTTCTTC.

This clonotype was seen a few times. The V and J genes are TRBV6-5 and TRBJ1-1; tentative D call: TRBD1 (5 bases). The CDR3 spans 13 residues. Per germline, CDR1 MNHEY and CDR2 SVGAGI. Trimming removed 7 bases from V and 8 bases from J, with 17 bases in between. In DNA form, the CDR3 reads TGTGCCAGCACCGCCGGGGGGGGTAGGGAAGCTTTCTTT. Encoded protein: CASTAGGGREAFF.

CDR3 residues: CASRGGPSGELFF. As DNA, the CDR3 is TGTGCCAGCAGAGGAGGGCCGTCCGGGGAGCTGTTTTTT. The rearrangement joins TRBV7-3 to TRBJ2-2, with D perhaps matching TRBD2 (6 bases). Germline CDR1 reads SGHTA; CDR2 reads FQGTGA. The CDR3 is 13 amino acids. The ends were cut back, 6 bases at V and 6 bases at J, with 11 bases in the middle.

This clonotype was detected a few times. The CDR3 nucleotides are TGCAGTGCTAGAGTACCATACCCGGATGAAAAACTGTTTTTT. Amino acids: CSARVPYPDEKLFF. The rearrangement uses TRBV20-1 and TRBJ1-4; no clear D gene. Trimming stripped 1 base from V and 6 bases from J, with 12 bases between. The CDR3 loop spans 14 amino acids. Germline V gene lookup returns CDR1 DFQATT and CDR2 SNEGSKA (reference sequence).

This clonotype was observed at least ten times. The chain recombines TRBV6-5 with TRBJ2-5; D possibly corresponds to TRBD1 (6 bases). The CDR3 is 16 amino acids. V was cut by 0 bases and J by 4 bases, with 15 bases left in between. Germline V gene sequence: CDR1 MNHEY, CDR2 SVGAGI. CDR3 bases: TGTGCCAGCAGTTACTCAGGCAGGGGTTTAGGAGAGACCCAGTACTTC. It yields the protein CASSYSGRGLGETQYF.

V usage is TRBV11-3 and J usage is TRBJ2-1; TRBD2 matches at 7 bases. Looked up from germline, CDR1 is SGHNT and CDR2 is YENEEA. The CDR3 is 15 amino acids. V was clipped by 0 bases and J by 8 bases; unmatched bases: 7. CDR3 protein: CASSLDPGGGDEQFF. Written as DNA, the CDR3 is TGTGCCAGCAGCTTAGATCCAGGTGGGGGGGATGAGCAGTTCTTC.

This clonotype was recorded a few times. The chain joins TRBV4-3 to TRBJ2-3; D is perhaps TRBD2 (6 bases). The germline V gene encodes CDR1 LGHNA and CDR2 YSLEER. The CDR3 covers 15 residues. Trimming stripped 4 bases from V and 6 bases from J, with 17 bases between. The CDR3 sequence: CASSPVAVVTDTQYF. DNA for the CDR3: TGCGCCAGCAGCCCGGTAGCGGTCGTGACGGATACGCAGTATTTT.

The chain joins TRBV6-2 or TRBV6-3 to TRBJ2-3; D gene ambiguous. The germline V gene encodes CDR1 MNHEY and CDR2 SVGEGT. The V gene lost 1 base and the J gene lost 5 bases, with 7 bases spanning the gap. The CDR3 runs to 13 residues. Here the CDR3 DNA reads TGTGCCAGCAGTTACTATGACGGAGATACGCAGTATTTT. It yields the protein CASSYYDGDTQYF.

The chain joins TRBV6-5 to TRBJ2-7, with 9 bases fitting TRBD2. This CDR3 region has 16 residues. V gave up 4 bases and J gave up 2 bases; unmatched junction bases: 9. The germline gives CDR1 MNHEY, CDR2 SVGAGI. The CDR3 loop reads CASSSPRLAGTYEQYF. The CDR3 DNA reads TGTGCCAGCAGTTCTCCCCGTCTAGCGGGGACCTACGAGCAGTACTTC.

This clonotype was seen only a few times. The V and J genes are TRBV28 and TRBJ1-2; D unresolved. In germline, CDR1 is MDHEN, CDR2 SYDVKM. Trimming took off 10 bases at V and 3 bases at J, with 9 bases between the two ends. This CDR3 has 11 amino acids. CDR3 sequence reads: CAIYYDYGYTF. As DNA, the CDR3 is TGTGCCATTTACTACGACTATGGCTACACCTTC.

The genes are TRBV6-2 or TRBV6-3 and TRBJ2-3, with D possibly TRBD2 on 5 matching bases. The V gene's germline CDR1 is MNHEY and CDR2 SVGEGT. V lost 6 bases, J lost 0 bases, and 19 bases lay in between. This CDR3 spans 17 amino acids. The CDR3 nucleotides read TGTGCCAGCAGCCGGGCGGACTCGGACCTCAGCACAGATACGCAGTATTTT. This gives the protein CASSRADSDLSTDTQYF.

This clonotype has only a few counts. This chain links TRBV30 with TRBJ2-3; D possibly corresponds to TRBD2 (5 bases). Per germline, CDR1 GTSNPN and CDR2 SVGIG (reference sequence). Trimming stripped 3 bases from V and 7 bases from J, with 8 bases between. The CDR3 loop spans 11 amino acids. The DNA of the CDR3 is TGTGCCTGGAGGAGGGTGAATACGCAGTATTTT. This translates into CAWRRVNTQYF.

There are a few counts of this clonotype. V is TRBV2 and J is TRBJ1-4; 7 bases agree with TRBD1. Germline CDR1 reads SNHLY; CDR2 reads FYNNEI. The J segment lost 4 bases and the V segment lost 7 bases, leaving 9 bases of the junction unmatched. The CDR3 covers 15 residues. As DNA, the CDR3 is TGTGCCAGCATTGCCGGGACAGACCATAATGAAAAACTGTTTTTT. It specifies CASIAGTDHNEKLFF. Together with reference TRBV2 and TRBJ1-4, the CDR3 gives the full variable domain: EPEVTQTPSHQVTQMGQEVILRCVPISNHLYFYWYRQILGQKVEFLVSFYNNEISEKSEIFDDQFSVERPDGSNFTLKIRSTKLEDSAMYFCASIAGTDHNEKLFFGSGTQLSVL.

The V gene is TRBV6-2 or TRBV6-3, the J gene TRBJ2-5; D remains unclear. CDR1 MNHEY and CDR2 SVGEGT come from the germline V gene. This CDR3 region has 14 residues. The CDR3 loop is CASCPGPMKETQYF. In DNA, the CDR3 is TGTGCTTCCTGCCCCGGGCCGATGAAGGAGACCCAGTACTTC.

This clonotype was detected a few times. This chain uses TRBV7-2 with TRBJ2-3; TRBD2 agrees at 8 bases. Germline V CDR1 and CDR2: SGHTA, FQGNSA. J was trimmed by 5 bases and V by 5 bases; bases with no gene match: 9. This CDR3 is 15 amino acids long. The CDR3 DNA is TGTGCCAGCAGCCCTACGGGGGGGCCCGGAGATACGCAGTATTTT. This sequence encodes CASSPTGGPGDTQYF.

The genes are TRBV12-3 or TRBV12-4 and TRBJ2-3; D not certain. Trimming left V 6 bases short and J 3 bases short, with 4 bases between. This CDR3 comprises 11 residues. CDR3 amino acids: CASSVTDTQYF. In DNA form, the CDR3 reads TGTGCCAGCAGCGTAACAGATACGCAGTATTTT.

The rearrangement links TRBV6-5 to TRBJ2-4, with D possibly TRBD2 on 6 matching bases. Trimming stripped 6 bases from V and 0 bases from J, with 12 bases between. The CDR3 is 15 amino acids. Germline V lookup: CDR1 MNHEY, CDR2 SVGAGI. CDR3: CASSPGVIAKNIQYF. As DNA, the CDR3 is TGTGCCAGCAGCCCGGGGGTGATAGCCAAAAACATTCAGTACTTC.

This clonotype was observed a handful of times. The CDR3 reads CASSQEPRYEQYF. CDR3 DNA sequence: TGTGCCAGCAGCCAAGAACCCCGCTACGAGCAGTACTTC. This chain connects TRBV3-1 to TRBJ2-7; no clear D gene. Germline CDR1 and CDR2: LGHDT and YNNKEL (reference sequence). The CDR3 length is 13 residues. V was cut by 0 bases and J by 3 bases, with 6 bases left in between.

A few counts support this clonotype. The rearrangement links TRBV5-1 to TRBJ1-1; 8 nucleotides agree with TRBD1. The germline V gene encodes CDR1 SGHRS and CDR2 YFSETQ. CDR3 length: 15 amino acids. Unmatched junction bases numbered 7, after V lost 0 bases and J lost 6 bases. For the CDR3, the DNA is TGCGCCAGCAGCTTGGTTGCAGGGGGCGGAGCTGAAGCTTTCTTT. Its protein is CASSLVAGGGAEAFF.

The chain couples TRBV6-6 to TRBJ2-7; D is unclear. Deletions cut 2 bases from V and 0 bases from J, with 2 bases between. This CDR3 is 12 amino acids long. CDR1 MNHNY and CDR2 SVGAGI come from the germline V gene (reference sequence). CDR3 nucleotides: TGTGCCAGCAGTTACAACTCCTACGAGCAGTACTTC. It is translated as CASSYNSYEQYF.

CDR3 in amino acids: CASRPQAGPLVNEQFF. In DNA, the CDR3 is TGCGCCAGCAGGCCCCAGGCTGGGCCCCTAGTCAATGAGCAGTTCTTC. The chain uses TRBV5-1 and TRBJ2-1; D remains ambiguous. The CDR3 has 16 amino acids. The germline gives CDR1 SGHRS, CDR2 YFSETQ. The V and J ends lost 5 bases and 6 bases respectively, with 21 bases between them.

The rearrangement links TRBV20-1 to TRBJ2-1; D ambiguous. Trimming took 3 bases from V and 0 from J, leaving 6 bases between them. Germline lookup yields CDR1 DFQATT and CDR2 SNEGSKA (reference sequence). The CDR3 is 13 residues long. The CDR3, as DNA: TGCAGTGCTAGGCGAGGCTCCTACAATGAGCAGTTCTTC. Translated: CSARRGSYNEQFF.

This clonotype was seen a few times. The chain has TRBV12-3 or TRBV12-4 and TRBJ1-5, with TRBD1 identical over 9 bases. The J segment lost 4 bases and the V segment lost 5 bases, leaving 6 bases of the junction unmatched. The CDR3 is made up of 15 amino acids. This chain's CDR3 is CASSPDGTGNQPQHF. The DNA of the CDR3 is TGTGCCAGCAGTCCAGACGGGACAGGGAATCAGCCCCAGCATTTT.

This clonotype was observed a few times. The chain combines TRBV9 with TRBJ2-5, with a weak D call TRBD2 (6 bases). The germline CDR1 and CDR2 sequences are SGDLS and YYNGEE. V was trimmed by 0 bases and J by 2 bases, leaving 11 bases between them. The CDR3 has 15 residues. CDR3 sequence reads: CASSVGAGTQETQYF. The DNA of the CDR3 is TGTGCCAGCAGCGTAGGGGCAGGGACTCAAGAGACCCAGTACTTC. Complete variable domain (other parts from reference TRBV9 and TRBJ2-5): DSGVTQTPKHLITATGQRVTLRCSPRSGDLSVYWYQQSLDQGLQFLIQYYNGEERAKGNILERFSAQQFPDLHSELNLSSLELGDSALYFCASSVGAGTQETQYFGPGTRLLVL.

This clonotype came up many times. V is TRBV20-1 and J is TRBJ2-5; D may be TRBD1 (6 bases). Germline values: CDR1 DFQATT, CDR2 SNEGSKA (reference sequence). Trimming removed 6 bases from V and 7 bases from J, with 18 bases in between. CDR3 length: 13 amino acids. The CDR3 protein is CSALGGGGLTQYF. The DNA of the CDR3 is TGCAGTGCCTTGGGTGGGGGCGGTTTGACCCAGTACTTC.

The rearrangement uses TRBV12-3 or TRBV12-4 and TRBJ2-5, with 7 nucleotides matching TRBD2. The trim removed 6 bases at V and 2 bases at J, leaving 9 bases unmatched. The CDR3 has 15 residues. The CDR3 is CASSTGTTLQETQYF. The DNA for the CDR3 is TGTGCCAGCAGCACCGGGACTACCTTACAAGAGACCCAGTACTTC.

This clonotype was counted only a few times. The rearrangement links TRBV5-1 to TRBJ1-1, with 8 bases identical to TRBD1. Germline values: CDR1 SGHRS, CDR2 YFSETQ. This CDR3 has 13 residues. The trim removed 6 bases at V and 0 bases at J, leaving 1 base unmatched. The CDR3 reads CASTDRVNTEAFF. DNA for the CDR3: TGCGCCAGCACGGACAGGGTGAACACTGAAGCTTTCTTT.

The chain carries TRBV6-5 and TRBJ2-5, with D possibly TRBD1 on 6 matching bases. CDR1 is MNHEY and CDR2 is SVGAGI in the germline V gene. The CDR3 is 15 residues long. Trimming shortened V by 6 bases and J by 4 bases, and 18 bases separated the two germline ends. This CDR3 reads CASSENNQGRETQYF. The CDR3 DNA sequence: TGTGCCAGCAGCGAGAATAATCAGGGGAGAGAGACCCAGTACTTC.